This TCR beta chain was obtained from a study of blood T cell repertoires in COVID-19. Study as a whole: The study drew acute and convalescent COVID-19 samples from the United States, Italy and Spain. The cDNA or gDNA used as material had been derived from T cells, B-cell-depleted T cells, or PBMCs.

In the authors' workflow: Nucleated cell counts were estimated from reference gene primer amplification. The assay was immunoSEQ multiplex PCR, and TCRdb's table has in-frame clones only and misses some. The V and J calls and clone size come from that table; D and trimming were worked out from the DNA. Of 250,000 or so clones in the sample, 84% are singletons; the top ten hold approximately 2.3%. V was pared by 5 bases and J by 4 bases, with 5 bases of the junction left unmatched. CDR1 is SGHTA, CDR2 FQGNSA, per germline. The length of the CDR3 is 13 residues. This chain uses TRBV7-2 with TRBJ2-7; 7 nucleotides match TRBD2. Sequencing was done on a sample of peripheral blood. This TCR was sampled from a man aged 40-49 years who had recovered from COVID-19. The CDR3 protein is CASSVRTSYEQYF. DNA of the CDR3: TGTGCCAGCAGCGTACGGACTAGTTACGAGCAGTACTTC.